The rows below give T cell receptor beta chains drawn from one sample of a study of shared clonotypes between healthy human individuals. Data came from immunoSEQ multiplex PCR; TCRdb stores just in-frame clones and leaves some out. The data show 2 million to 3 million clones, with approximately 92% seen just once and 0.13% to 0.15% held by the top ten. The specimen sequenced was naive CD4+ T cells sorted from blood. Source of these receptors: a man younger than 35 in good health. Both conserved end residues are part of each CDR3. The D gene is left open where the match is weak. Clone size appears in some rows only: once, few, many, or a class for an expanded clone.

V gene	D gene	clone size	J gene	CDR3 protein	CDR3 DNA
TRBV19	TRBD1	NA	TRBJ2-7	CASGDSDLYEQYF	TGTGCCAGTGGGGACAGTGACCTCTACGAGCAGTACTTC
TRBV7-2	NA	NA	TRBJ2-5	CASSSPTWYQETQYF	TGTGCCAGCAGCTCCCCGACCTGGTACCAAGAGACCCAGTACTTC
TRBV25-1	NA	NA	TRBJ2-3	CASSEGRSTDTQYF	TGTGCCAGCAGTGAAGGGAGGAGTACAGATACGCAGTATTTT
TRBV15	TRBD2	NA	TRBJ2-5	CATSRVGLAGGPETQYF	TGTGCCACCAGCAGAGTGGGTCTAGCGGGGGGGCCAGAGACCCAGTACTTC
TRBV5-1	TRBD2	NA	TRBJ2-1	CASSSSQGLAQNEQFF	TGCGCCAGCAGCTCTTCACAGGGACTAGCGCAAAATGAGCAGTTCTTC
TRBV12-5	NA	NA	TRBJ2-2	CASGAHTGELFF	TGTGCTAGTGGTGCTCACACCGGGGAGCTGTTTTTT
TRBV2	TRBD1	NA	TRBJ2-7	CASSGPRDSNSYEQYF	TGTGCCAGCAGTGGCCCCCGGGACAGCAACTCCTACGAGCAGTACTTC
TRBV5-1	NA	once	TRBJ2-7	CASSLGRAIYEQYF	TGCGCCAGCAGCTTGGGCAGGGCGATCTACGAGCAGTACTTC
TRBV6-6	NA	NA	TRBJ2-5	CASSYVQETQYF	TGTGCCAGCAGTTACGTACAAGAGACCCAGTACTTC
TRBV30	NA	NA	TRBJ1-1	CAWSSGNKGTEAFF	TGTGCCTGGAGTTCAGGCAATAAGGGCACTGAAGCTTTCTTT
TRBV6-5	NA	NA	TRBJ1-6	CAITPIEGGNSPLHF	TGTGCCATCACCCCAATCGAAGGGGGAAATTCACCCCTCCACTTT
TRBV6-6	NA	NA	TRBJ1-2	CASSTGTSYRGYTF	TGTGCCAGCAGTACCGGGACATCTTATCGTGGCTACACCTTC
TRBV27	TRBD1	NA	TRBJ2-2	CASGDRANTGELFF	TGTGCCAGCGGGGACAGGGCAAACACCGGGGAGCTGTTTTTT
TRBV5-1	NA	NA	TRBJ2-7	CASSLRLDRHEQYF	TGCGCCAGCAGCCTTCGACTAGACCGCCACGAGCAGTACTTC
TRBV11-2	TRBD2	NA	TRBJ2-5	CASSLSWPGGETQYF	TGTGCCAGCAGCCTGAGTTGGCCGGGGGGAGAGACCCAGTACTTC
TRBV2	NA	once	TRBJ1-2	CASSRRELYGYTF	TGTGCCAGCTCAAGACGGGAGCTATATGGCTACACCTTC
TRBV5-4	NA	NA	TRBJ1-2	CASKGHMDDGYTF	TGTGCCAGCAAGGGGCATATGGACGATGGCTACACCTTC
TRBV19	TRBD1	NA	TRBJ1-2	CASRPRGQGDYGYTF	TGTGCCAGTAGGCCACGGGGACAGGGGGACTATGGCTACACCTTC
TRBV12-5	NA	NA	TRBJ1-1	CASGLVPGNTEAFF	TGTGCTAGTGGTTTGGTACCGGGGAACACTGAAGCTTTCTTT
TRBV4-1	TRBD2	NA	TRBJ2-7	CASRYLAGGPDEQYF	TGCGCCAGCAGATATTTGGCGGGAGGGCCTGACGAGCAGTACTTC
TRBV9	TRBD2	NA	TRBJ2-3	CASSGLRGGTDTQYF	TGTGCCAGCAGCGGCCTGCGGGGGGGCACAGATACGCAGTATTTT
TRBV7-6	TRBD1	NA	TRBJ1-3	CASSAQGVLSGNTIYF	TGTGCCAGCAGCGCACAGGGGGTCCTCTCTGGAAACACCATATATTTT
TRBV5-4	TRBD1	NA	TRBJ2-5	CASSLTGTGLVTQYF	TGTGCCAGCAGCTTGACCGGGACAGGGTTAGTGACCCAGTACTTC
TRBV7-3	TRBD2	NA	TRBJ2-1	CASSWDYYNEQFF	TGTGCCAGCAGCTGGGACTACTACAATGAGCAGTTCTTC
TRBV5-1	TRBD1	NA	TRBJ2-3	CASSSQGGGTDTQYF	TGCGCCAGCAGCTCGCAAGGGGGCGGCACAGATACGCAGTATTTT
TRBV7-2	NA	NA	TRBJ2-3	CASSLGLAKDTQYF	TGTGCCAGCAGCTTAGGGCTAGCGAAAGATACGCAGTATTTT
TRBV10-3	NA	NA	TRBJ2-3	CAISRGVTDTQYF	TGTGCCATCAGTAGGGGAGTAACAGATACGCAGTATTTT
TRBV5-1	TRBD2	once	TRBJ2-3	CASSLGLAGGPSTDTQYF	TGCGCCAGCAGCCTTGGACTAGCGGGGGGGCCGAGCACAGATACGCAGTATTTT
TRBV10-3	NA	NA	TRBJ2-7	CAISESNGTSSYEQYF	TGTGCCATCAGTGAGTCGAACGGGACGAGCTCCTACGAGCAGTACTTC
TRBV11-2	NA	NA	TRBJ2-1	CASSALFRGSGKNEQFF	TGTGCCAGCAGCGCCCTTTTTAGGGGGAGCGGTAAGAATGAGCAGTTCTTC
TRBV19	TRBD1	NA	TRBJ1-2	CATTSRDRAYGYTF	TGTGCCACCACCTCCCGGGACAGGGCCTATGGCTACACCTTC
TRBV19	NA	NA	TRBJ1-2	CASSIGFDYGYTF	TGTGCCAGTAGTATAGGATTCGACTATGGCTACACCTTC
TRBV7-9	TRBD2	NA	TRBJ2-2	CASSLQAGGALIAGELFF	TGTGCCAGCAGCCTCCAAGCGGGAGGGGCTCTTATCGCCGGGGAGCTGTTTTTT
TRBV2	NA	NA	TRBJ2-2	CASSGGLIRRELFF	TGTGCCAGCAGTGGTGGACTCATTAGGCGGGAGCTGTTTTTT
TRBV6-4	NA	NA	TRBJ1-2	CASSDSGNYGYTF	TGTGCCAGCAGTGACTCTGGGAACTATGGCTACACCTTC
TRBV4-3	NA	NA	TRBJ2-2	CASSQDRGTGELFF	TGCGCCAGCAGCCAAGACAGGGGCACCGGGGAGCTGTTTTTT
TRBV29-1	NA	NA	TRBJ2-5	CSGEEGMGGETQYF	TGCAGCGGGGAGGAGGGGATGGGAGGAGAGACCCAGTACTTC
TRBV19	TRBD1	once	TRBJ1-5	CASSMGTVLNQPQHF	TGTGCCAGTAGTATGGGGACAGTTCTCAATCAGCCCCAGCATTTT
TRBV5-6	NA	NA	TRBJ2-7	CASSLVGPEGHEQYF	TGTGCCAGCAGCTTAGTGGGACCAGAAGGTCACGAGCAGTACTTC
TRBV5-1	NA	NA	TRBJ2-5	CASSRGSDQETQYF	TGCGCCAGCAGCCGCGGTTCAGATCAAGAGACCCAGTACTTC
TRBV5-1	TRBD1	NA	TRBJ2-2	CASSLQGAGELFF	TGCGCCAGCAGCTTGCAGGGGGCCGGGGAGCTGTTTTTT
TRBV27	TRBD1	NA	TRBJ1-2	CASRPRTGNGYTF	TGTGCCAGCAGGCCCCGGACAGGGAATGGCTACACCTTC
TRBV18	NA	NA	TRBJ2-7	CASSPGGGSYEQYF	TGTGCCAGCTCACCAGGGGGTGGTTCCTACGAGCAGTACTTC
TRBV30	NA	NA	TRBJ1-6	CAWSGTYYNSPLHF	TGTGCCTGGAGTGGGACATATTATAATTCACCCCTCCACTTT
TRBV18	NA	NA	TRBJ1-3	CASSPIPGFGGNTIYF	TGTGCCAGCTCACCAATACCAGGGTTTGGAGGAAACACCATATATTTT
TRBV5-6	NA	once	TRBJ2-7	CASSFFIWDTLYEQYF	TGTGCCAGCAGCTTTTTTATATGGGACACCCTCTACGAGCAGTACTTC